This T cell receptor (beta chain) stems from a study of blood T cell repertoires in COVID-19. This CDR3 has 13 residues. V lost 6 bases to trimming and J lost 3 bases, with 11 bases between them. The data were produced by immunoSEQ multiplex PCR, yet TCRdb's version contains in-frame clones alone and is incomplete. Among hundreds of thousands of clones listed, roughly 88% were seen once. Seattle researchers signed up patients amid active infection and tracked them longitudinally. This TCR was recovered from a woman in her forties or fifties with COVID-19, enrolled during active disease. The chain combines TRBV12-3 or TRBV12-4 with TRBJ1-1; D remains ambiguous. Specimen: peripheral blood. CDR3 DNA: TGTGCCAGCAGCTCAGTTCTGGACACTGAAGCTTTCTTT. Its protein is CASSSVLDTEAFF.